Following are 3 T cell receptor beta chains from one sample sequenced in a study of blood T cell repertoires in COVID-19. Clones were sequenced by immunoSEQ multiplex PCR, and TCRdb holds only the in-frame ones, with some missing. The sample has tens of thousands of clones, less than 80% seen once. Input material: peripheral blood. All receptors come from a man aged 60 to 75 with active or convalescent COVID-19.

The V and J genes are TRBV5-8 and TRBJ1-2; possible D gene TRBD1, 6 bases. CDR1 is SGHTS and CDR2 is YDEGEE in the germline V gene. This CDR3 spans 14 amino acids. With 4 bases removed from V and 3 bases from J, the gap between germline ends came to 13 bases. The CDR3 DNA reads as TGTGCCAGCAGCGTTGCAGGGGATCACTATGGCTACACCTTC. Amino acid sequence: CASSVAGDHYGYTF.

This sequence joins TRBV4-1 and TRBJ1-6; tentatively, D is TRBD1 (5 bases). Germline V gene sequence: CDR1 MGHRA, CDR2 YSYEKL. CDR3 length: 15 residues. V lost 0 bases to trimming and J lost 8 bases, with 11 bases between them. DNA of the CDR3: TGCGCCAGCAGCCAAGATCCCAGGGAGGATTCACCCCTCCACTTT. It specifies CASSQDPREDSPLHF.

The chain couples TRBV29-1 to TRBJ1-1, with 7 bases matching TRBD1. Germline loops: CDR1 SQVTM, CDR2 ANQGSEA. This CDR3 has 11 amino acids. V shed 4 bases and J 7 bases; nucleotides not matched to a gene: 3. The DNA for the CDR3 is TGCAGCGTTGGCCAGGGGGGTGAAGCTTTCTTT. It specifies CSVGQGGEAFF.